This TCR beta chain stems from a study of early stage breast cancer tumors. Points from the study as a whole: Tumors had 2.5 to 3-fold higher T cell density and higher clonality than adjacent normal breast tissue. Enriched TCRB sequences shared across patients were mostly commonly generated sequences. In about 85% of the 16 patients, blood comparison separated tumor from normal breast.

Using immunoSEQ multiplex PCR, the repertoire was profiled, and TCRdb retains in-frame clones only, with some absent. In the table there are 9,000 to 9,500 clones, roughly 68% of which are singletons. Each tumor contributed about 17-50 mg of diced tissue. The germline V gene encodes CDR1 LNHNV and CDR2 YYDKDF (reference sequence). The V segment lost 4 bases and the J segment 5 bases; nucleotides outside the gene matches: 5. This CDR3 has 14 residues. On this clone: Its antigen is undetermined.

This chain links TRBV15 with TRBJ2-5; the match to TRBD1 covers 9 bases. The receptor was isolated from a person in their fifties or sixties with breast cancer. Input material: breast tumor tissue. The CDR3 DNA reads TGTGCCACCAGCACCCGGACAGGGGATGAGACCCAGTACTTC. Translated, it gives CATSTRTGDETQYF. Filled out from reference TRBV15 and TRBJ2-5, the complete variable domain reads DAMVIQNPRYQVTQFGKPVTLSCSQTLNHNVMYWYQQKSSQAPKLLFHYYDKDFNNEADTPDNFQSRRPNTSFCFLDIRSPGLGDTAMYLCATSTRTGDETQYFGPGTRLLVL.